This T cell receptor (beta chain) was captured by sequencing in a study of OX40 agonist ivuxolimab in advanced cancers. In the study overall: Given to patients was ivuxolimab, an agonistic anti-OX40 (CD134) antibody. Study observations and caveats: In general, CD8+ T cells held more expanded clones than CD4+ did, on average. Partial responders treated at 0.1-3.0 mg/kg exhibited clonal expansion among the lowest measured.

V was clipped by 5 bases and J by 3 bases, with 17 bases between them. This CDR3 is 17 amino acids long. The germline CDR1 and CDR2 sequences are LGHNA and YNFKEQ. TCRdb's copy holds only in-frame clones and misses some; the assay was immunoSEQ multiplex PCR. Of 65,000 to 70,000 clones in the sample, almost 90% were seen once. About this clone: Its specificity is not known.

The sequencing here drew on CD4+ or CD8+ T cells sorted from blood, taken in a trial of the OX40 agonist ivuxolimab. This TCR was recovered from an adult with an advanced solid tumor such as melanoma, head and neck, liver or kidney cancer. The chain carries TRBV4-2 and TRBJ2-6, with D hard to call. The CDR3 loop reads CASSLQASVYGANVLTF. CDR3 bases: TGTGCCAGCAGCTTGCAAGCTTCCGTCTATGGGGCCAACGTCCTGACTTTC.